In this sample, the clone carrying this T cell receptor (beta chain) turned up many times. Antigen specificity is unknown. The V gene lost 1 base and the J gene lost 8 bases, with 5 bases spanning the gap. The CDR3 extends over 11 amino acids. The germline CDR1 and CDR2 sequences are MNHEY and SVGEGT. The source of the sample is a study of molecular identifiers for immune sequencing clone quantification. The bulk TCR libraries were made with methods described before and with listed TCR primers. TCRdb passed the PCR reads through MiXCR, listing each CDR3 protein once. The sample consists of some 650,000 distinct CDR3 sequences, just under 20% of them appearing once. Naive CD8 sequencing libraries were generated from about 19,000 to 1,100,000 sorted cells, with 10%, 30% or 50% RNA as input. Naive CD8 T cells were sorted as CD8+CD4-CCR7+CD45RA+. General study results and limits: Whereas naive cells kept under 1% of molecules in clones above 20 RNA copies, such clones held over 99% in effectors.

This TCR came from a human donor in good health. Some libraries in this study had Jurkat cell RNA spiked in. This sequence joins TRBV6-2 or TRBV6-3 and TRBJ1-1; no clear D gene. Specimen: naive CD8+ T cells from blood, with Jurkat cell RNA spiked in. The subset: FACS-sorted CD8+CD4-CCR7+CD45RA+ naive T cells. The chain's CDR3 is CASSYYEEAFF. The CDR3 DNA is TGTGCCAGCAGTTACTACGAAGAAGCTTTCTTT.